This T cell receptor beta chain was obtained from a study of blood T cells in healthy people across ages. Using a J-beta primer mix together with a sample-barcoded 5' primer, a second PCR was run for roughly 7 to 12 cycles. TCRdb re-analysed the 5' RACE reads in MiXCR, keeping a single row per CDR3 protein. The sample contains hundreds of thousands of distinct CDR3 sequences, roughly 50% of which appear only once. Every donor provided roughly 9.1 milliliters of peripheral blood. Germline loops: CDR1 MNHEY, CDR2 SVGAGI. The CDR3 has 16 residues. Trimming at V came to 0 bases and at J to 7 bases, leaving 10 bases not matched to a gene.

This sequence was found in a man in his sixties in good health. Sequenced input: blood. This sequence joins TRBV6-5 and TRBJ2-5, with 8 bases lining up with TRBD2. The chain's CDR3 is CASSYSRGGGTGTQYF. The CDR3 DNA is TGTGCCAGCAGTTACTCGAGGGGCGGGGGGACCGGGACCCAGTACTTC.